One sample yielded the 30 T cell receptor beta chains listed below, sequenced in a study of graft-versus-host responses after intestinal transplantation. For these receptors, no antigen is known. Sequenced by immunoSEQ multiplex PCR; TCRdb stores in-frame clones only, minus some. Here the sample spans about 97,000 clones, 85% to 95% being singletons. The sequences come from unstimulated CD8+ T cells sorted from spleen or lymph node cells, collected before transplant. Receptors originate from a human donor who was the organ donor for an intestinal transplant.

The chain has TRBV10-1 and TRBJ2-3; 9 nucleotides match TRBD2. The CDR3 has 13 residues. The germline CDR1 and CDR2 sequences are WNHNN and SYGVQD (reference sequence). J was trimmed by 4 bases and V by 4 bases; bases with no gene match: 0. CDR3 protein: CASSGTSADTQYF. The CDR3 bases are TGCGCCAGCAGTGGGACTAGCGCAGATACGCAGTATTTT.

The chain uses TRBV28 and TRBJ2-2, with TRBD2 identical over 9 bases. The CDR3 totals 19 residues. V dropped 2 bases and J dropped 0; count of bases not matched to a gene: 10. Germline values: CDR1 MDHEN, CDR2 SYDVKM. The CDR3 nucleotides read TGTGCCAGCAGTTTAACTACAGGAGGCGGGGGGGCGAACACCGGGGAGCTGTTTTTT. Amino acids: CASSLTTGGGGANTGELFF.

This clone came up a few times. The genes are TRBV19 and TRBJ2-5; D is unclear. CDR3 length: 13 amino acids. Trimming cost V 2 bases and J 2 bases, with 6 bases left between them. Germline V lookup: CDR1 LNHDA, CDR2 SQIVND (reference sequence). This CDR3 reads CASSIHKQETQYF. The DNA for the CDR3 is TGTGCCAGTAGTATACACAAACAAGAGACCCAGTACTTC. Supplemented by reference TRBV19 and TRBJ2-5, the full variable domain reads DGGITQSPKYLFRKEGQNVTLSCEQNLNHDAMYWYRQDPGQGLRLIYYSQIVNDFQKGDIAEGYSVSREKKESFPLTVTSAQKNPTAFYLCASSIHKQETQYFGPGTRLLVL.

The CDR3 loop reads CASSEWTSGSMDEQFF. The CDR3 DNA sequence: TGTGCCAGCAGTGAATGGACTAGCGGGAGTATGGATGAGCAGTTCTTC. J is TRBJ2-1 and V is TRBV25-1; TRBD2 matches at 13 bases. CDR1 is MGHDK, CDR2 SYGVNS, per germline. The J segment lost 8 bases and the V segment lost 1 base, leaving 5 bases of the junction unmatched. The CDR3 covers 16 residues.

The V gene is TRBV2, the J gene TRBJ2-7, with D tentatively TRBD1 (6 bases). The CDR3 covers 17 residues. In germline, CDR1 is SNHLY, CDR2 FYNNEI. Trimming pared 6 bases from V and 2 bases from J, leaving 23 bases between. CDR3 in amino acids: CASRGLNRDHNAYEQYF. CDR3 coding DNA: TGTGCCAGCAGGGGCCTTAACAGGGACCATAACGCCTACGAGCAGTACTTC. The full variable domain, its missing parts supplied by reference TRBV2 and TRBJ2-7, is EPEVTQTPSHQVTQMGQEVILRCVPISNHLYFYWYRQILGQKVEFLVSFYNNEISEKSEIFDDQFSVERPDGSNFTLKIRSTKLEDSAMYFCASRGLNRDHNAYEQYFGPGTRLTVT.

Here the CDR3 DNA reads TGTGCCAGCAGCCTTGGGGGCCGAAGGGTGATGAACACTGAAGCTTTCTTT. It yields the protein CASSLGGRRVMNTEAFF. The rearrangement links TRBV11-2 to TRBJ1-1; D perhaps matches TRBD1 (6 bases). V lost 5 bases to trimming and J lost 0 bases, with 19 bases between them. This CDR3 region has 17 residues. CDR1 and CDR2 (germline): SGHAT, FQNNGV.

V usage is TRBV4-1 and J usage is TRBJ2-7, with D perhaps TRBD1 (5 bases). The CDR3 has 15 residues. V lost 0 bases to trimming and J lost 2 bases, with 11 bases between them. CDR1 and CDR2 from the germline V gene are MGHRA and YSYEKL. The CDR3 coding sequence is TGCGCCAGCAGCCAAGATTACAGGTATCCCTACGAGCAGTACTTC. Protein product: CASSQDYRYPYEQYF.

The CDR3, as DNA: TGTGCCAGCAGCTCCCGGGACTTTTACAATGAGCAGTTCTTC. Encoded protein: CASSSRDFYNEQFF. The chain combines TRBV13 with TRBJ2-1; tentative D call: TRBD2 (6 bases). Germline loops: CDR1 PRHDT, CDR2 FYEKMQ (reference sequence). Trimming took off 4 bases at V and 4 bases at J, with 11 bases between the two ends. CDR3 size: 14 residues.

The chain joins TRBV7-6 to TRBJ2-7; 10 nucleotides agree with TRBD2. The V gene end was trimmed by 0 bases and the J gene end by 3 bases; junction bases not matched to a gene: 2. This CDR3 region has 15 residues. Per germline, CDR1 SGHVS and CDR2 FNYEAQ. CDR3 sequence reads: CASSLASSGSYEQYF. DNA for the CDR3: TGTGCCAGCAGCTTAGCGTCTAGCGGGAGCTACGAGCAGTACTTC.

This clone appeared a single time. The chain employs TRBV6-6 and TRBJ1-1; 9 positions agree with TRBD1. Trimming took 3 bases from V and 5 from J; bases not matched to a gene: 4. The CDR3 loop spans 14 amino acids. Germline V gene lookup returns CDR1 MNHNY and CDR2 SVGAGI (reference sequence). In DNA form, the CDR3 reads TGTGCCAGCAGTTATTCGGACAGGGGAACTGAAGCTTTCTTT. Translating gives CASSYSDRGTEAFF.

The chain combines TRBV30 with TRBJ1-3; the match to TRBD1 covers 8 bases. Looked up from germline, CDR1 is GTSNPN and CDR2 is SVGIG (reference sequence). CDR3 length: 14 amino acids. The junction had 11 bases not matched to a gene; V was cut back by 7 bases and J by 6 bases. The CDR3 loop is CAYDPKQGENTIYF. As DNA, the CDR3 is TGTGCCTATGACCCCAAACAGGGGGAAAACACCATATATTTT. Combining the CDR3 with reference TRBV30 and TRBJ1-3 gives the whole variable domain SQTIHQWPATLVQPVGSPLSLECTVEGTSNPNLYWYRQAAGRGLQLLFYSVGIGQISSEVPQNLSASRPQDRQFILSSKKLLLSDSGFYLCAYDPKQGENTIYFGEGSWLTVV.

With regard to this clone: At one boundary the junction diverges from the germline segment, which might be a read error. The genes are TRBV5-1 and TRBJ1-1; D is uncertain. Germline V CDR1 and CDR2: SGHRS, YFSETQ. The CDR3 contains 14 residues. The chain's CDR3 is CASSLFWTDTEAFF. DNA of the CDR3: TGCGCCAGCAGCTTGTTTTGGACTGACACAGAAGCTTTCTTT. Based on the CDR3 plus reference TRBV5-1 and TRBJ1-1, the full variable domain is KAGVTQTPRYLIKTRGQQVTLSCSPISGHRSVSWYQQTPGQGLQFLFEYFSETQRNKGNFPGRFSGRQFSNSRSEMNVSTLELGDSALYLCASSLFWTDTEAFFGQGTRLTVV.

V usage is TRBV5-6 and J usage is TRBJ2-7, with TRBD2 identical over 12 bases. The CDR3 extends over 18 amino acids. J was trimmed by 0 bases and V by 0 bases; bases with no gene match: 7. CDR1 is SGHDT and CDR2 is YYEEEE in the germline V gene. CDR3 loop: CASSLVTSGGASSYEQYF. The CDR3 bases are TGTGCCAGCAGCTTGGTGACTAGCGGGGGAGCTTCCTCCTACGAGCAGTACTTC.

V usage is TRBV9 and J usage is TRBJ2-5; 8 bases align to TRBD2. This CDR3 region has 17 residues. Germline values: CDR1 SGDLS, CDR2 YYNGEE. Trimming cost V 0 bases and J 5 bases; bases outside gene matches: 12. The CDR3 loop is CASSVGRGATLRETQYF. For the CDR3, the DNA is TGTGCCAGCAGCGTAGGGCGGGGGGCAACCCTTCGGGAGACCCAGTACTTC.

CDR3 sequence reads: CASSFQGGPQPQHF. CDR3 sequence (DNA): TGTGCCAGCAGCTTTCAAGGAGGGCCCCAGCCCCAGCATTTT. The chain recombines TRBV12-1 with TRBJ1-5. TRBV12-1 has pseudogene status. This CDR3 contains 14 residues.

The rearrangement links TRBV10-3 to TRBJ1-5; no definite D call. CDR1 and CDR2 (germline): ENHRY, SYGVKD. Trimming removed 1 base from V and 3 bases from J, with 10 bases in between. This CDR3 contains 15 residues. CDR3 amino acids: CAISELKSVNQPQHF. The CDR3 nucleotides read TGTGCCATCAGTGAGTTGAAGTCAGTCAATCAGCCCCAGCATTTT.

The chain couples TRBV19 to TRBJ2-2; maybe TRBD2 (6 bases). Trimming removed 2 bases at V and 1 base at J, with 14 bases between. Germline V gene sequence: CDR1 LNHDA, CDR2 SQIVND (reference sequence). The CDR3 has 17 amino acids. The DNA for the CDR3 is TGTGCCAGTAGTATAATGGGTGGAGGGCTGAACACCGGGGAGCTGTTTTTT. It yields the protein CASSIMGGGLNTGELFF.

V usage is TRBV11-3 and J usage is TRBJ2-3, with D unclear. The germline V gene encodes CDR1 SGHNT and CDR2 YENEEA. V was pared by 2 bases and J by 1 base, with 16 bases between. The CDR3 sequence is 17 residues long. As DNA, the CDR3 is TGTGCCAGCAGCTTATATCCTCATAGCCCTCGCACAGATACGCAGTATTTT. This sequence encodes CASSLYPHSPRTDTQYF.

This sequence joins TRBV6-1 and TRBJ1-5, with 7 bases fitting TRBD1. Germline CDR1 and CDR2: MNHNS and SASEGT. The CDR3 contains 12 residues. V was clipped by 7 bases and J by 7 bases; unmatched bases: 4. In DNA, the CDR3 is TGTGCCAGCAAAAGGGGGCTACAGCCCCAGCATTTT. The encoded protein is CASKRGLQPQHF.

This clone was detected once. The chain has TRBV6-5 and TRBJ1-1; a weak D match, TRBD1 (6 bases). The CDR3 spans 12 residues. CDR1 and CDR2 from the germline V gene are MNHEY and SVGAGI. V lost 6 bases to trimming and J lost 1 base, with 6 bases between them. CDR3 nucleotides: TGTGCCAGCAGACAGGGGAACACTGAAGCTTTCTTT. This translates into CASRQGNTEAFF.

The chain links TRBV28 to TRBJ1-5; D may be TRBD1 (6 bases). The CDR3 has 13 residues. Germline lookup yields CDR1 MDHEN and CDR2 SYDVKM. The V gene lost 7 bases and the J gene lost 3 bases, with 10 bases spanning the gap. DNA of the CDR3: TGTGCCAGCATAGGACAGACCAATCAGCCCCAGCATTTT. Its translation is CASIGQTNQPQHF.

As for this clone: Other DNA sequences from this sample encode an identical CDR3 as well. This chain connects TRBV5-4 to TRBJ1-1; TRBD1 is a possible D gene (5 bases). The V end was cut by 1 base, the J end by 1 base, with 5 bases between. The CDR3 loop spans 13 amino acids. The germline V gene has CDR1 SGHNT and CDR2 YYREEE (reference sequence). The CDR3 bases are TGTGCCAGCAGCTTGCAGGGGAACACTGAAGCTTTCTTT. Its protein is CASSLQGNTEAFF. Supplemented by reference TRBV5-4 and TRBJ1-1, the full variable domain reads ETGVTQSPTHLIKTRGQQVTLRCSSQSGHNTVSWYQQALGQGPQFIFQYYREEENGRGNFPPRFSGLQFPNYSSELNVNALELDDSALYLCASSLQGNTEAFFGQGTRLTVV.

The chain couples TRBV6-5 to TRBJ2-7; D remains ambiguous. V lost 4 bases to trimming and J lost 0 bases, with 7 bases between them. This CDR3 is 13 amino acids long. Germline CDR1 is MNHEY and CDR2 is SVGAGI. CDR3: CASSSLSSYEQYF. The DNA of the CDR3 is TGTGCCAGCAGTTCTCTCTCCTCCTACGAGCAGTACTTC.

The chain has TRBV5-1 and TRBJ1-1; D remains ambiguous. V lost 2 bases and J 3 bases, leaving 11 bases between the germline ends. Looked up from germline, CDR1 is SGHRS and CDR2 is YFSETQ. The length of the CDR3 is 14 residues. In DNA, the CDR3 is TGCGCCAGCAGCTTCCGGACGGACTACACTGAAGCTTTCTTT. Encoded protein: CASSFRTDYTEAFF.

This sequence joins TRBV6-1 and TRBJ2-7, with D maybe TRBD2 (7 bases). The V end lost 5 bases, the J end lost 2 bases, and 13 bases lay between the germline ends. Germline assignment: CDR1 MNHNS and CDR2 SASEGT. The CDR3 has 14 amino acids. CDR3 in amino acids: CASSPRGTTYEQYF. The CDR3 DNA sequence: TGTGCCAGCAGTCCAAGGGGGACTACCTACGAGCAGTACTTC.

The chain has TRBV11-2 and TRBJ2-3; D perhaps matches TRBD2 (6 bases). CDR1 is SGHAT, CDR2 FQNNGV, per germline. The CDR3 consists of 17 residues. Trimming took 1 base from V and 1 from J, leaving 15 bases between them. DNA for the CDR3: TGTGCCAGCAGCTTAGTTGGCGGGATTTTCCGCACAGATACGCAGTATTTT. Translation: CASSLVGGIFRTDTQYF. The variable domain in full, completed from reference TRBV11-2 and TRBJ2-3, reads EAGVAQSPRYKIIEKRQSVAFWCNPISGHATLYWYQQILGQGPKLLIQFQNNGVVDDSQLPKDRFSAERLKGVDSTLKIQPAKLEDSAVYLCASSLVGGIFRTDTQYFGPGTRLTVL.

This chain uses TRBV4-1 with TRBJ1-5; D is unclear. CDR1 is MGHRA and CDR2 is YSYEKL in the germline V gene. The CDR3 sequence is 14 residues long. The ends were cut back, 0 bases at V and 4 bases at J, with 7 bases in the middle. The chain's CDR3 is CASSQDPGNQPQHF. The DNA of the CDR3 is TGCGCCAGCAGCCAAGATCCGGGGAATCAGCCCCAGCATTTT.

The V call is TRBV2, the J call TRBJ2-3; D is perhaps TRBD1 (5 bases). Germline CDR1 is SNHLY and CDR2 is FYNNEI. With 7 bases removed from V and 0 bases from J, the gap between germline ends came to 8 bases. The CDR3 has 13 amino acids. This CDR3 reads CASKTASTDTQYF. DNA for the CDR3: TGTGCCAGCAAGACAGCTAGCACAGATACGCAGTATTTT.

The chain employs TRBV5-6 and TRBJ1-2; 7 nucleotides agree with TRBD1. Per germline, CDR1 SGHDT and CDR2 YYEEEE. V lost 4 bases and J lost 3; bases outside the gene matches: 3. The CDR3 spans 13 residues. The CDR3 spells CASSPGQYYGYTF. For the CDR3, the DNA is TGTGCCAGCAGCCCGGGACAGTACTATGGCTACACCTTC.

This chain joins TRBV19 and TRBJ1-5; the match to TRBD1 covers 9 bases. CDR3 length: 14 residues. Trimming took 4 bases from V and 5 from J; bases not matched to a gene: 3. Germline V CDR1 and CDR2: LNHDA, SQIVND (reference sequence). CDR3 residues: CASSTWTGDQPQHF. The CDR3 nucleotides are TGTGCCAGTAGTACATGGACAGGGGATCAGCCCCAGCATTTT.